One and the same sample provided the 20 T cell receptor beta chains below, sequenced in a study of CD8 T cells in ankylosing spondylitis. TCRdb re-analysed the 5' RACE reads in MiXCR, keeping a single row per CDR3 protein. The table includes 200,000 to 300,000 distinct CDR3 sequences, 8% to 11% detected once. Sequenced sample: blood, either unsorted or a sorted T cell fraction (not recorded which). These receptors were taken from a male donor with ankylosing spondylitis or in good health (not recorded which).

This clonotype was counted ten times or more. Here the CDR3 reads CASSPEGSVWGYTF. The CDR3 DNA reads as TGTGCCAGCAGCCCAGAGGGTTCAGTATGGGGCTACACCTTC. J is TRBJ1-2 and V is TRBV5-5; D is ambiguous. V was shortened by 4 bases and J by 8 bases, with 18 bases between the two germline ends. The CDR3 is 14 residues long. In germline, CDR1 is SGHKS, CDR2 YYEKEE (reference sequence).

This clonotype was counted ten times or more. The rearrangement uses TRBV3-1 and TRBJ2-7, with 10 nucleotides matching TRBD2. The CDR3 is 15 amino acids. The V and J ends lost 1 base and 4 bases, in that order; junction bases with no gene match: 4. In germline, CDR1 is LGHDT, CDR2 YNNKEL (reference sequence). DNA for the CDR3: TGTGCCAGCAGCCAAGCTAGCGGGAGTGGATACGAGCAGTACTTC. This encodes CASSQASGSGYEQYF.

The chain has TRBV6-1 and TRBJ2-1, with TRBD1 matching over 7 bases. J was trimmed by 1 base and V by 6 bases; bases with no gene match: 3. Looked up from germline, CDR1 is MNHNS and CDR2 is SASEGT. The CDR3 loop spans 14 amino acids. The CDR3 loop reads CASRRQGSYNEQFF. In nucleotides, the CDR3 is TGTGCCAGCAGGCGACAGGGATCCTACAATGAGCAGTTCTTC.

The chain is built from TRBV20-1 and TRBJ2-2; D is possibly TRBD2 (7 bases). V was trimmed by 6 bases and J by 6 bases, leaving 17 bases between them. From germline, CDR1 is DFQATT and CDR2 SNEGSKA (reference sequence). The CDR3 has 14 amino acids. In DNA form, the CDR3 reads TGCAGTGCGGCTAGCGGAGGGGGGCCCGGGGAGCTGTTTTTT. Amino acid sequence: CSAASGGGPGELFF.

This clonotype was seen repeatedly, ten times or more. J is TRBJ2-7 and V is TRBV5-1; D might be TRBD2 (5 bases). The germline V and J ends were trimmed by 7 bases and 1 base, with 12 bases remaining between them. The V gene's germline CDR1 is SGHRS and CDR2 YFSETQ. This CDR3 contains 13 residues. The CDR3 DNA sequence: TGCGCCAGCGCGAGGGTGGTTTCCTACGAGCAGTACTTC. Its translation is CASARVVSYEQYF. The complete variable domain, with remaining parts taken from reference TRBV5-1 and TRBJ2-7, reads KAGVTQTPRYLIKTRGQQVTLSCSPISGHRSVSWYQQTPGQGLQFLFEYFSETQRNKGNFPGRFSGRQFSNSRSEMNVSTLELGDSALYLCASARVVSYEQYFGPGTRLTVT.

The table lists this clonotype with many counts. The chain carries TRBV12-3 or TRBV12-4 and TRBJ2-2; D gene unclear. The CDR3 covers 14 residues. V was shortened by 5 bases and J by 1 base, with 8 bases between the two germline ends. The CDR3 spells CASSLRRNTGELFF. CDR3 nucleotides: TGTGCCAGCAGTCTGAGGCGGAACACCGGGGAGCTGTTTTTT.

This clonotype was detected many times. CDR3 amino acids: CASSYSLRPGIKGTDTQYF. For the CDR3, the DNA is TGTGCCAGCAGTTACTCTCTCCGGCCAGGGATAAAGGGCACAGATACGCAGTATTTT. This chain uses TRBV6-5 with TRBJ2-3; weak D call: TRBD1 (5 bases). Deletions cut 0 bases from V and 1 base from J, with 20 bases between. The CDR3 extends over 19 amino acids. Germline V gives CDR1 MNHEY, CDR2 SVGAGI.

This clonotype was seen ten or more times. The chain couples TRBV10-3 to TRBJ2-7; the match to TRBD1 covers 8 bases. V lost 6 bases to trimming and J lost 2 bases; unmatched junction nucleotides: 6. Germline-derived CDR1 and CDR2 are ENHRY and SYGVKD. The CDR3 consists of 14 residues. The CDR3 loop is CAISLQGGPYEQYF. CDR3 DNA: TGTGCCATCAGCCTACAGGGGGGCCCCTACGAGCAGTACTTC.

This clonotype came up many times. CDR3 DNA: TGCAGCGTTGTGATCACAGCAGTCTATGGCTACACCTTC. It encodes CSVVITAVYGYTF. The chain carries TRBV29-1 and TRBJ1-2; no reliable D call. The CDR3 consists of 13 residues. Germline V gene sequence: CDR1 SQVTM, CDR2 ANQGSEA. V shed 4 bases and J shed 4 bases, with 13 bases lying between them.

In its sample, this clonotype was seen many times. The rearrangement joins TRBV10-3 to TRBJ2-3; no clear D gene. The CDR3 consists of 16 residues. Per the germline V gene, CDR1 is ENHRY and CDR2 is SYGVKD. Trimming removed 0 bases from V and 2 bases from J, with 12 bases in between. DNA for the CDR3: TGTGCCATCAGTGAGTCGACTTTGGGCCTCACAGATACGCAGTATTTT. It is translated as CAISESTLGLTDTQYF.

This clonotype was detected a few times. V gene TRBV7-2 combines with J gene TRBJ2-1, with TRBD2 matching 10 bases. The CDR3 extends over 15 amino acids. Germline V gene data show CDR1 as SGHTA and CDR2 as FQGNSA. V lost 4 bases and J lost 12; bases outside the gene matches: 12. This chain's CDR3 is CASSSTSGANEGQFF. DNA for the CDR3: TGTGCCAGCAGCTCCACTAGCGGGGCCAATGAAGGGCAGTTCTTC.

This clonotype was detected many times. The chain combines TRBV6-6 with TRBJ2-7; D is ambiguous. CDR3 length equals 11 residues. With 6 bases removed from V and 3 bases from J, the gap between germline ends came to 6 bases. CDR1 is MNHNY and CDR2 is SVGAGI in the germline V gene (reference sequence). The DNA of the CDR3 is TGTGCCAGCAGAAGAAGCTACGAGCAGTACTTC. Translated, it gives CASRRSYEQYF.

CDR3: CASSQGAPLRDMNTEAFF. The CDR3 coding sequence is TGTGCCAGCAGCCAAGGGGCCCCCCTAAGAGACATGAACACTGAAGCTTTCTTT. The rearrangement uses TRBV4-2 and TRBJ1-1; the D is unclear. The CDR3 consists of 18 residues. CDR1 is LGHNA, CDR2 YNFKEQ, per germline. The V and J ends lost 1 base and 0 bases respectively, with 18 bases between them.

V is TRBV5-1 and J is TRBJ2-3; TRBD1 aligns across 7 bases. This CDR3 comprises 16 residues. The germline V gene has CDR1 SGHRS and CDR2 YFSETQ. V shed 0 bases, J shed 3 bases, and the junction held 7 bases outside the gene matches. CDR3 loop: CASSLGDRRRTDTQYF. CDR3 nucleotide sequence: TGCGCCAGCAGCTTGGGGGACAGACGACGGACAGATACGCAGTATTTT.

This clonotype occurred many times. This chain links TRBV27 with TRBJ2-1; 14 bases fit TRBD2. CDR3 length: 16 amino acids. Unmatched junction bases numbered 4, after V lost 8 bases and J lost 1 base. CDR1 and CDR2 from the germline V gene are MNHEY and SMNVEV (reference sequence). CDR3 sequence reads: CASRRTSGGSYNEQFF. The CDR3 nucleotides are TGTGCCAGCCGCCGGACTAGCGGGGGGTCCTACAATGAGCAGTTCTTC.

This clonotype was observed many times. The gene calls are TRBV10-3 and TRBJ1-1, with 8 bases identical to TRBD1. The germline V gene has CDR1 ENHRY and CDR2 SYGVKD. CDR3 size: 15 residues. Trimming removed 2 bases from V and 6 bases from J; junction bases left unmatched: 8. CDR3 protein: CAISERQGKIAEAFF. CDR3 DNA: TGTGCCATCAGTGAGAGACAGGGGAAAATCGCTGAAGCTTTCTTT.

This clonotype was recorded many times. The chain has TRBV27 and TRBJ2-1; a weak D match, TRBD2 (5 bases). V dropped 4 bases and J dropped 6 bases, with 16 bases sitting between them. Germline V lookup: CDR1 MNHEY, CDR2 SMNVEV (reference sequence). This CDR3 comprises 15 residues. CDR3 region: CASSSPFTSSNEQFF. Here the CDR3 DNA reads TGTGCCAGCAGTTCCCCTTTTACTAGTAGCAATGAGCAGTTCTTC.

This clonotype has ten or more counts. V and J are TRBV5-1 and TRBJ1-1, with 9 bases that match TRBD1. This CDR3 is 13 amino acids long. Germline trimming cut 3 bases from V and 12 bases from J; bases unmatched to any gene: 9. Looked up from germline, CDR1 is SGHRS and CDR2 is YFSETQ. The CDR3 DNA reads TGCGCCAGCAGCTCCCCGGGGACAGGGAGAACTTTCTTT. As protein: CASSSPGTGRTFF.

The chain joins TRBV6-1 to TRBJ2-2; D is possibly TRBD1 (6 bases). Germline loops: CDR1 MNHNS, CDR2 SASEGT. The CDR3 length is 13 residues. V was pared by 4 bases and J by 7 bases, with 10 bases between. CDR3 bases: TGTGCCAGCAGTGTGGGGGCCGGCGGGGAGCTGTTTTTT. This sequence encodes CASSVGAGGELFF.

This clonotype was detected many times. A read error may be the cause here, since a much bigger clone is one base away. This rearrangement joins TRBV2 to TRBJ2-1; no clear D gene. Germline V CDR1 and CDR2: SNHLY, FYNNEI. The CDR3 is 11 residues long. Trimming took 7 bases from V and 2 from J, leaving 3 bases between them. The CDR3 here is CASTPYNEQFF. DNA of the CDR3: TGTGCCAGCACCCCCTACAATGAGCAGTTCTTC.